Below, 20 T cell receptor beta chains from the same sample are listed, as sequenced in a study of T-cell reconstitution after alpha-beta-depleted transplantation in children. Unique molecular identifiers were incorporated when the TCRbeta library was constructed. A single record per CDR3 protein comes from TCRdb applying MiXCR to the PCR reads. There are 550,000 to 600,000 distinct CDR3 sequences in the sample; around 23% occur only once, and 12% to 15% lies in the top ten. The specimen comprised PBMCs, mostly from graft donor cells, sampled 360 days after TCRalphabeta/CD19-depleted stem cell transplant. The receptors were sampled from a boy less than two years old who had a stem cell transplant for acute myeloid leukemia, so the T cells may come from the graft donor.

There are a few counts of this clonotype. The V call is TRBV12-3 or TRBV12-4, the J call TRBJ2-2, with 8 bases lining up with TRBD2. J was trimmed by 7 bases and V by 6 bases; bases with no gene match: 7. The CDR3 has 14 residues. The chain's CDR3 is CASSRGGRGGELFF. CDR3 DNA sequence: TGTGCCAGCAGCCGGGGGGGCCGAGGCGGGGAGCTGTTTTTT.

The CDR3 bases are TGCGCCAGCTCGATAGGGGACGGTAACTATGGCTACACCTTC. Encoded protein: CASSIGDGNYGYTF. This sequence joins TRBV5-1 and TRBJ1-2; TRBD1 might be the D (5 bases). The CDR3 is 14 amino acids. V was pared by 7 bases and J by 1 base, with 14 bases between. The V gene's germline CDR1 is SGHRS and CDR2 YFSETQ.

This clonotype was picked up a small number of times. The chain uses TRBV15 and TRBJ1-2, with unresolved D. Germline-derived CDR1 and CDR2 are LNHNV and YYDKDF (reference sequence). The CDR3 is 15 amino acids. V was trimmed by 0 bases and J by 4 bases, leaving 12 bases between them. As DNA, the CDR3 is TGTGCCACCAGCAGAGATTTAGGAAGGAGCTATGGCTACACCTTC. Its protein is CATSRDLGRSYGYTF.

This clonotype was counted between two and nine times. The chain recombines TRBV20-1 with TRBJ1-5, with D unclear. This CDR3 has 15 amino acids. With 1 base removed from V and 0 bases from J, the gap between germline ends came to 10 bases. In germline, CDR1 is DFQATT, CDR2 SNEGSKA (reference sequence). CDR3 sequence reads: CSARVPSYSNQPQHF. The CDR3 region has the DNA TGCAGTGCTAGAGTTCCCAGCTATAGCAATCAGCCCCAGCATTTT.

The sample holds many counts of this clonotype. The chain is built from TRBV28 and TRBJ2-5; D uncertain. CDR3 length: 16 amino acids. Germline loops: CDR1 MDHEN, CDR2 SYDVKM. Trimming shortened V by 2 bases and J by 1 base, and 14 bases separated the two germline ends. Written as DNA, the CDR3 is TGTGCCAGCAGTTTAGCAGGCAGCGCTACCCAAGAGACCCAGTACTTC. Residues: CASSLAGSATQETQYF. The whole variable domain, remainder taken from reference TRBV28 and TRBJ2-5, is DVKVTQSSRYLVKRTGEKVFLECVQDMDHENMFWYRQDPGLGLRLIYFSYDVKMKEKGDIPEGYSVSREKKERFSLILESASTNQTSMYLCASSLAGSATQETQYFGPGTRLLVL.

The chain joins TRBV7-9 to TRBJ1-5; maybe TRBD1 (5 bases). The CDR3 contains 16 residues. The V and J ends lost 1 base and 5 bases respectively, with 15 bases between them. Germline V gives CDR1 SEHNR, CDR2 FQNEAQ (reference sequence). CDR3 bases: TGTGCCAGCAGCTTAGACGGCATCAGAGGGGATCAGCCCCAGCATTTT. Its protein product is CASSLDGIRGDQPQHF.

This clonotype was recorded many times. This chain uses TRBV25-1 with TRBJ2-3; D gene uncertain. Trimming pared 3 bases from V and 2 bases from J, leaving 9 bases between. Germline V gene data show CDR1 as MGHDK and CDR2 as SYGVNS. The CDR3 has 14 amino acids. The CDR3 protein is CASSDIGFTDTQYF. CDR3 nucleotide sequence: TGTGCCAGCAGTGATATAGGCTTCACAGATACGCAGTATTTT.

The chain combines TRBV20-1 with TRBJ1-3; D is uncertain. V dropped 6 bases and J dropped 4 bases, with 7 bases sitting between them. The CDR3 runs 11 residues. The germline gives CDR1 DFQATT, CDR2 SNEGSKA (reference sequence). The CDR3 region is CSATSGNTIYF. The CDR3 DNA is TGCAGTGCCACCTCCGGAAACACCATATATTTT.

The J gene is TRBJ2-2, the V gene TRBV7-9, with TRBD1 as a possible D gene (6 bases). CDR3 length equals 16 residues. V was cut by 4 bases and J by 6 bases, with 18 bases left in between. CDR1 is SEHNR, CDR2 FQNEAQ, per germline (reference sequence). CDR3 sequence reads: CASSSHRDRPAGELFF. The CDR3 nucleotides read TGTGCCAGCAGCTCCCACCGAGACAGGCCGGCCGGGGAGCTGTTTTTT.

This clonotype was observed many times. This chain joins TRBV20-1 and TRBJ2-3, with TRBD1 matching 11 bases. CDR3 length equals 17 residues. The junction had 10 bases not matched to a gene; V was cut back by 3 bases and J by 2 bases. Germline CDR1 and CDR2: DFQATT and SNEGSKA (reference sequence). The CDR3 sequence is CSARGVPGQGDTDTQYF. Written as DNA, the CDR3 is TGCAGTGCTAGGGGAGTGCCGGGACAGGGGGACACAGATACGCAGTATTTT.

This clonotype was observed many times. The chain employs TRBV6-5 and TRBJ2-1; 8 bases map to TRBD1. The CDR3 contains 15 residues. The trim removed 4 bases at V and 2 bases at J, leaving 4 bases unmatched. CDR1 is MNHEY and CDR2 is SVGAGI in the germline V gene. CDR3 amino acids: CASSFRDRPYNEQFF. The CDR3 DNA reads TGTGCCAGCAGTTTCCGGGACAGGCCCTACAATGAGCAGTTCTTC.

This clonotype turned up a few times. The chain links TRBV7-2 to TRBJ2-7; TRBD2 matches 11 bases. Germline CDR1 SGHTA, CDR2 FQGNSA. CDR3 length equals 20 residues. V shed 5 bases, J shed 3 bases, and the junction held 21 bases outside the gene matches. The CDR3 spells CASSGPRVAGGPPLHYEQYV. CDR3 coding DNA: TGTGCCAGCAGCGGACCTAGGGTAGCGGGGGGGCCGCCGCTCCACTACGAGCAGTACGTC.

This clonotype was observed many times. This chain connects TRBV7-9 to TRBJ1-1; D ambiguous. Germline V CDR1 and CDR2: SEHNR, FQNEAQ (reference sequence). This CDR3 spans 15 amino acids. V dropped 4 bases and J dropped 1 base, with 13 bases sitting between them. Here the CDR3 DNA reads TGTGCCAGCAGCTCCTCCCCATCTAGGAACACTGAAGCTTTCTTT. It codes for CASSSSPSRNTEAFF.

This sequence joins TRBV7-6 and TRBJ1-1, with TRBD1 as a possible D gene (5 bases). This CDR3 region has 15 residues. V was shortened by 5 bases and J by 1 base, with 14 bases between the two germline ends. In germline, CDR1 is SGHVS, CDR2 FNYEAQ. DNA for the CDR3: TGTGCCAGCAGCCTAAAACCGGGGGGGAACACTGAAGCTTTCTTT. Encoded protein: CASSLKPGGNTEAFF.

V is TRBV10-3 and J is TRBJ2-3; 7 bases fit TRBD2. Germline V CDR1 and CDR2: ENHRY, SYGVKD. V was clipped by 10 bases and J by 5 bases; unmatched bases: 12. This CDR3 comprises 14 residues. CDR3 region: CATALGGGGDTQYF. CDR3 sequence (DNA): TGTGCCACCGCTTTGGGGGGGGGAGGAGATACGCAGTATTTT.

The sample holds many counts of this clonotype. V gene TRBV29-1 combines with J gene TRBJ2-5, with a possible D match to TRBD2 (5 bases). The V end lost 8 bases, the J end lost 14 bases, and 21 bases lay between the germline ends. The CDR3 runs to 11 residues. Germline V gene data show CDR1 as SQVTM and CDR2 as ANQGSEA. This CDR3 is CSPRTGPRYYF. In DNA form, the CDR3 reads TGCAGCCCCCGGACTGGTCCACGGTATTACTTC.

This clonotype was observed a few times. The chain recombines TRBV10-3 with TRBJ2-7; D is unclear. The V and J ends lost 3 bases and 2 bases respectively, with 5 bases between them. This CDR3 comprises 12 residues. Germline V gene sequence: CDR1 ENHRY, CDR2 SYGVKD. The CDR3 here is CAISDTTYEQYV. The CDR3 nucleotides read TGTGCCATCAGTGACACGACCTACGAGCAGTACGTC.

This clonotype was counted between two and nine times. Sequence at one end of the junction differs from germline and may be a read error. The CDR3 region is CSVEALDHIF. In DNA, the CDR3 is TGCAGCGTTGAAGCTCTGGACCACATTTTT. The chain couples TRBV29-1 to TRBJ1-1; D is unresolved. From germline, CDR1 is SQVTM and CDR2 ANQGSEA. This CDR3 comprises 10 residues.

There are many counts of this clonotype. V is TRBV7-7 and J is TRBJ2-3, with D possibly being TRBD1 (6 bases). CDR3 length: 16 amino acids. Germline CDR1 reads SSHAT; CDR2 reads FNYEAQ (reference sequence). Trimming took off 5 bases at V and 4 bases at J, with 19 bases between the two ends. DNA of the CDR3: TGTGCCAGCAGCCCAAGTGGCCTACAGGGTTCAGATACGCAGTATTTT. Protein sequence: CASSPSGLQGSDTQYF.

This clonotype occurred a few times. The J gene is TRBJ2-7, the V gene TRBV20-1; TRBD1 agrees at 9 bases. The CDR3 totals 13 residues. Germline CDR1 reads DFQATT; CDR2 reads SNEGSKA (reference sequence). As DNA, the CDR3 is TGCAGCGCCCCTACAGGGGGCAACTACGAGCAGTACTTC. Protein product: CSAPTGGNYEQYF.